The entry that follows covers one T cell receptor beta chain sequence. No antigen is known for it. This CDR3 has 13 amino acids. V lost 1 base and J 6 bases, leaving 9 bases between the germline ends. The germline V gene has CDR1 SEHNR and CDR2 FQNEAQ (reference sequence). Full-length variable regions came from constant-region reverse primers plus semi-nested Nested Universal Primer A PCR. MiXCR, run by TCRdb on the 5' RACE reads, gives a single entry per CDR3 protein. Among around 44,000 distinct CDR3 sequences listed, less than 25% were seen once. Tregs were sorted as CD4+CD25+CD127-/low cells. Study outcomes and limitations: Greatest tumor Treg TCR overlap was with tumor naive CD4+ cells. In terms of TCR gene usage, tumor memory CD4+ T cells clustered together with blood and lymph node memory CD4+ cells, as well as with lymph node naive CD4+ cells.

The V and J genes are TRBV7-9 and TRBJ1-2, with TRBD1 as a possible D gene (6 bases). Sequenced input: Tregs sorted from blood. The clonotype comes from a female donor with breast cancer. The CDR3 DNA is TGTGCCAGCAGCTTAGGGGGGCCTGATGGCTACACCTTC. As protein: CASSLGGPDGYTF.